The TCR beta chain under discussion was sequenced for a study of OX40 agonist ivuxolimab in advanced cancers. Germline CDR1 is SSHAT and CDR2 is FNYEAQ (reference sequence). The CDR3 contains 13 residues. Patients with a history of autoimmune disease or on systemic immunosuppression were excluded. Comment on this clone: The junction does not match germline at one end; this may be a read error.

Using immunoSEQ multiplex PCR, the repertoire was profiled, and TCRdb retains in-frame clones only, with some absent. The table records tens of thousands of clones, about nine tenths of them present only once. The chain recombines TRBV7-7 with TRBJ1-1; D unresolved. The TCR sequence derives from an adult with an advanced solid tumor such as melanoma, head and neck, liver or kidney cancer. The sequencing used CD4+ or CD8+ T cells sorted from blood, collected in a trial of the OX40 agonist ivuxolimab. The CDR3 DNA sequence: TGTGCTAGCAGCTTTAATTCGAACACTGAAGCTTTCTTT. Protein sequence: CASSFNSNTEAFF.